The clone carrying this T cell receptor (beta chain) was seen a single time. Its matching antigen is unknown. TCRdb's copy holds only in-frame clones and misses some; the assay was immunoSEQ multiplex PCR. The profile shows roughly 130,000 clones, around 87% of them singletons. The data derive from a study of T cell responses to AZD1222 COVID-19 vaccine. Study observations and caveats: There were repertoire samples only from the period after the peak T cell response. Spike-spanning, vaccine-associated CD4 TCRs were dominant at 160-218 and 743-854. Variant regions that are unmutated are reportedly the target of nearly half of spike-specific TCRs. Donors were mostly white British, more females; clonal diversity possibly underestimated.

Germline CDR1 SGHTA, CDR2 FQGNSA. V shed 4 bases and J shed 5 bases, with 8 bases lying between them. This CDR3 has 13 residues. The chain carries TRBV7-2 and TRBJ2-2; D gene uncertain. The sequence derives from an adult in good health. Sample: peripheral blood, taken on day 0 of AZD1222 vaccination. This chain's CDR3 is CASSSPSTGELFF. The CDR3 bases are TGTGCCAGCAGCTCCCCGTCGACCGGGGAGCTGTTTTTT.